This T cell receptor beta chain was retrieved from a study of T cell repertoires in ileal Crohn's disease. The table came from immunoSEQ multiplex PCR; TCRdb's copy has only in-frame clones and leaves some out. The table lists 13,000 or so clones, 87% of them singletons. Turning to this clone: Its antigen is as yet unknown.

Study-wide findings and caveats: High-frequency clones were more common in sorted CD8 than CD4 cells. Endoscopic recurrence occurred in every patient whose clonality exceeded 26.8%. Clonal expansions were more frequent in active smokers than non-smokers at surgery.

The material sequenced was ileal tissue. The sequence was obtained from an adult with Crohn's disease.

The CDR3 DNA reads as TGCGCCAGCGAACTAGCGGGGGGCTCCGAGAAGCAGTTCTTC. Translation gives CASELAGGSEKQFF. The chain joins TRBV10-2 to TRBJ2-1, with TRBD2 matching 12 bases. This CDR3 has 14 amino acids. CDR1 WSHSY and CDR2 SAAADI come from the germline V gene. V gave up 8 bases and J gave up 11 bases; unmatched junction bases: 10.